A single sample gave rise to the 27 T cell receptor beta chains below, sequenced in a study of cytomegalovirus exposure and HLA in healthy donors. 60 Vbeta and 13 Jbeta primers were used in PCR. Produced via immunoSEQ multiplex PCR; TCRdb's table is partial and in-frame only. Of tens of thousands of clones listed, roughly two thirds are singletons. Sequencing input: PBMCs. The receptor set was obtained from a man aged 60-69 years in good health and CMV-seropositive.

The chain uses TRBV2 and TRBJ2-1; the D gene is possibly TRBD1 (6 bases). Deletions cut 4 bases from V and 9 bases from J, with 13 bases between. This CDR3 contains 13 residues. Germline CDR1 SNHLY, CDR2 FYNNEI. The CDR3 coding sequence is TGTGCCAGCAGTGTTCTAGGGGGTGGTGAGCAGTTCTTC. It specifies CASSVLGGGEQFF.

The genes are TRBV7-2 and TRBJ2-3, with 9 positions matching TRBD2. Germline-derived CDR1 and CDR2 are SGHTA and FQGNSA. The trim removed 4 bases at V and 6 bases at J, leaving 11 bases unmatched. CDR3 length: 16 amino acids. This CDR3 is CASSWGRRGGLDTQYF. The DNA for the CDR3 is TGTGCCAGCAGCTGGGGGAGGCGGGGGGGCCTTGATACGCAGTATTTT. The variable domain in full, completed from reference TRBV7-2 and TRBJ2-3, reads GAGVSQSPSNKVTEKGKDVELRCDPISGHTALYWYRQSLGQGLEFLIYFQGNSAPDKSGLPSDRFSAERTGGSVSTLTIQRTQQEDSAVYLCASSWGRRGGLDTQYFGPGTRLTVL.

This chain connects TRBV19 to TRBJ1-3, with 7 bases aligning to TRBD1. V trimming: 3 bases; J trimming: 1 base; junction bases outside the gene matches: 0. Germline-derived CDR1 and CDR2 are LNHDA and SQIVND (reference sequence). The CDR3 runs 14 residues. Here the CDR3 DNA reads TGTGCCAGTAGTATCAGGGGGTCTGGAAACACCATATATTTT. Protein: CASSIRGSGNTIYF.

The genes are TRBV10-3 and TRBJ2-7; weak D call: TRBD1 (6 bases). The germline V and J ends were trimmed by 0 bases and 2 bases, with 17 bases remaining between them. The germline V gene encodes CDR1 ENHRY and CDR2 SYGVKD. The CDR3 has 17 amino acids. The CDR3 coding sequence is TGTGCCATCAGTGAGTCCTTGGGCAGGGGTAGGACCTACGAGCAGTACTTC. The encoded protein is CAISESLGRGRTYEQYF.

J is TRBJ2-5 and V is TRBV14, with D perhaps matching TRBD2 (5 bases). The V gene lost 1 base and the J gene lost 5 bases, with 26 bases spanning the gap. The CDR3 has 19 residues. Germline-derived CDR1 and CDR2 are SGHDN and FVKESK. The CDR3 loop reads CASSQVNGGGLGFAETQYF. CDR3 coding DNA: TGTGCCAGCAGCCAAGTGAATGGCGGAGGACTCGGGTTCGCGGAGACCCAGTACTTC.

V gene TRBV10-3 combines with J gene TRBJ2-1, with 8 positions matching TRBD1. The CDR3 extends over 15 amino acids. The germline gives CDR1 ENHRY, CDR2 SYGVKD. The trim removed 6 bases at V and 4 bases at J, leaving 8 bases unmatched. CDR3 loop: CAIRDGQGIYNEQFF. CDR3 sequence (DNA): TGTGCCATCAGAGACGGACAGGGAATTTACAATGAGCAGTTCTTC.

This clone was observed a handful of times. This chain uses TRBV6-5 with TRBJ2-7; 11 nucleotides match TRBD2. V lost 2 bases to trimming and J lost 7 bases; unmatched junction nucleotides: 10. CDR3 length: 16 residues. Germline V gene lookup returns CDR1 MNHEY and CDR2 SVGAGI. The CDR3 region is CASSYEISGGADEQYF. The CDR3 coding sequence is TGTGCCAGCAGTTACGAAATTAGCGGGGGGGCTGATGAGCAGTACTTC.

The CDR3 here is CASSSLISYNSPLHF. The CDR3 DNA reads as TGTGCCAGCAGCTCCCTAATCTCCTATAATTCACCCCTCCACTTT. This rearrangement joins TRBV7-2 to TRBJ1-6; no clear D gene. The V gene's germline CDR1 is SGHTA and CDR2 FQGNSA. V lost 4 bases to trimming and J lost 0 bases, with 7 bases between them. This CDR3 is built from 15 residues.

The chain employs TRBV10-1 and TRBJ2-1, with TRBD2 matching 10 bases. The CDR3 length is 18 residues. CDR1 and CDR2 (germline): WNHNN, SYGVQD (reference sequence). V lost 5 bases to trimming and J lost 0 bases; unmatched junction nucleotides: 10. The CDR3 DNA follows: TGCGCCAGCAGTCGTAGCGGGGGGCCGACCCCCTCCTACAATGAGCAGTTCTTC. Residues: CASSRSGGPTPSYNEQFF.

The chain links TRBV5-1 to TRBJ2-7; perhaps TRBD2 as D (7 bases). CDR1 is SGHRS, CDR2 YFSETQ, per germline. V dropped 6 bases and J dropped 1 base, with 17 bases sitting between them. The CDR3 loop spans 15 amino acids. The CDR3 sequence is CASTPGGTTSYEQYF. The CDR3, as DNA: TGCGCCAGCACCCCCGGGGGGACAACTTCCTACGAGCAGTACTTC.

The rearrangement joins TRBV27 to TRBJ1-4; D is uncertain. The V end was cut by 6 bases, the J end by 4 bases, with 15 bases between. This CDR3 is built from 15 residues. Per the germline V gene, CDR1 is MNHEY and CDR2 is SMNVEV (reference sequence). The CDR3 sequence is CASRDPGRSNEKLFF. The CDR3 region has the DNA TGTGCCAGCAGAGACCCGGGGAGGAGTAATGAAAAACTGTTTTTT.

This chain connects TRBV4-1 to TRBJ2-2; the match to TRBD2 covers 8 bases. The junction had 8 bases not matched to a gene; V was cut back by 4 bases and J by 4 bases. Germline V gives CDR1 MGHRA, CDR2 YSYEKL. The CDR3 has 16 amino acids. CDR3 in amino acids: CASSPPLAGFTGELFF. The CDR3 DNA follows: TGCGCCAGCAGCCCTCCCTTAGCGGGATTCACCGGGGAGCTGTTTTTT.

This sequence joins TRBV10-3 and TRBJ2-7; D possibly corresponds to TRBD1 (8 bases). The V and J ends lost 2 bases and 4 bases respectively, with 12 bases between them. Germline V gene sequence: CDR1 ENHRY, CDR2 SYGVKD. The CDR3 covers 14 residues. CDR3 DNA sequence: TGTGCCATCAGTGAGGGACAGGGAGGGTACGAGCAGTACTTC. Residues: CAISEGQGGYEQYF.

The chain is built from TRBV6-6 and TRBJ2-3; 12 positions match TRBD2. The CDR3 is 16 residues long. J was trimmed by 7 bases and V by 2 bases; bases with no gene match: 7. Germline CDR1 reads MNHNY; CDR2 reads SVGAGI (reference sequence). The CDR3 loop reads CASSYASGGAGNTQYF. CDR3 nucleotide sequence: TGTGCCAGCAGTTACGCTAGCGGGGGGGCCGGGAATACGCAGTATTTT.

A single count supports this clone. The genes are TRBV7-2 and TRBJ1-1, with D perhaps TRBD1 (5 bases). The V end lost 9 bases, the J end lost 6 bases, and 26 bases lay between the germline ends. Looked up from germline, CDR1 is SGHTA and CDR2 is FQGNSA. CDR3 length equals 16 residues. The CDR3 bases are TGTGCCAGTTCATCCAACCCGGGCCGCCGGGGGTCTGAAGCTTTCTTT. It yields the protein CASSSNPGRRGSEAFF.

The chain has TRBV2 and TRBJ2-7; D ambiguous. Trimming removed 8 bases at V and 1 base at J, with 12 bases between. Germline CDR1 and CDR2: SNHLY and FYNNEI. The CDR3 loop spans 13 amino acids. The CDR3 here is CASYDTTSYEQYF. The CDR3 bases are TGTGCCAGCTACGACACGACATCCTACGAGCAGTACTTC.

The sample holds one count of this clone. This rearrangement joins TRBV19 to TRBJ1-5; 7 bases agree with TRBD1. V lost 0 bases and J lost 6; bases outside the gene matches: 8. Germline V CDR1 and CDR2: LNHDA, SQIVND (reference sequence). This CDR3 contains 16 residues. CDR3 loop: CASSIDTRQGSQPQHF. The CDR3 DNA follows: TGTGCCAGTAGTATAGACACGCGACAGGGCTCTCAGCCCCAGCATTTT.

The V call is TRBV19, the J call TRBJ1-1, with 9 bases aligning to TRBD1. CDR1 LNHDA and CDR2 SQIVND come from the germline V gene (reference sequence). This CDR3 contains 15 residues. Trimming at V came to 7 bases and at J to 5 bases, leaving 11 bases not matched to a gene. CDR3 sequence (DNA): TGTGCCAGTAATCGGGAGGGACAGGGAAGGACTGAAGCTTTCTTT. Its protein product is CASNREGQGRTEAFF.

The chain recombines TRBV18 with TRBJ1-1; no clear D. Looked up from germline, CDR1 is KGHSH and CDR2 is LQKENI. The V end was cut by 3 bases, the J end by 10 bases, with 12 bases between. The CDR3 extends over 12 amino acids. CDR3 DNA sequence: TGTGCCAGCTCACCTGAGGGAGGAGGAGCTTTCTTT. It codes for CASSPEGGGAFF.

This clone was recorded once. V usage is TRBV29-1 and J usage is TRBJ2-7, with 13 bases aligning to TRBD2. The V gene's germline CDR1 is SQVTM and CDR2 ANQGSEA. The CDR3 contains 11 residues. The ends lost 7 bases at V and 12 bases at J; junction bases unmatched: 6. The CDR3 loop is CSAGLAGDVYF. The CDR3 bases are TGCAGCGCAGGACTAGCGGGAGACGTGTACTTC.

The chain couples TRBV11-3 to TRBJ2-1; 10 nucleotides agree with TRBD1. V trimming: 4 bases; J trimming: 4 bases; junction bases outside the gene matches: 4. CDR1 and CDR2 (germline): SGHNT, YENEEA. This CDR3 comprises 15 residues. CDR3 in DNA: TGTGCCAGCAGCTGGGGACAGGGGATGTACAATGAGCAGTTCTTC. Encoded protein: CASSWGQGMYNEQFF.

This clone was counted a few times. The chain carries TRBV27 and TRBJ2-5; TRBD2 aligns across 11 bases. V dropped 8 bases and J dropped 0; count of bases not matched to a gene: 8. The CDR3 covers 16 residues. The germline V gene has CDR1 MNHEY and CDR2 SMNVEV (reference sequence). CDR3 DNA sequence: TGTGCCAGCGGAAAATTAGCGGGAGGGAACCAAGAGACCCAGTACTTC. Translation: CASGKLAGGNQETQYF.

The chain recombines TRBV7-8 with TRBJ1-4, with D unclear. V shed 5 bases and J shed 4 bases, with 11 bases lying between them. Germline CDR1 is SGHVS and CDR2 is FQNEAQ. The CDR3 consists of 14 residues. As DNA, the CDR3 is TGTGCCAGCAGCCCTACCTCGGGTAATGAAAAACTGTTTTTT. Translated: CASSPTSGNEKLFF.

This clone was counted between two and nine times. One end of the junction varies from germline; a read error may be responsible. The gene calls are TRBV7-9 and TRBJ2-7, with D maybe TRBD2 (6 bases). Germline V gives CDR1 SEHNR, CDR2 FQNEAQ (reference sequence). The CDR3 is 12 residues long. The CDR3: CSSTGGNYEQYF. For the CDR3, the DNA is TGTTCCAGCACCGGCGGGAACTACGAGCAGTACTTC.

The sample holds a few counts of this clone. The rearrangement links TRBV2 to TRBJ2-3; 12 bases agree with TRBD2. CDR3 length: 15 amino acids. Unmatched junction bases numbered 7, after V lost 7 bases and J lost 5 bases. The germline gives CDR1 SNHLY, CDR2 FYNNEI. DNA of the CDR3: TGTGCCAGCACCGGACTAGCGGGGCGTCAAGATACGCAGTATTTT. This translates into CASTGLAGRQDTQYF.

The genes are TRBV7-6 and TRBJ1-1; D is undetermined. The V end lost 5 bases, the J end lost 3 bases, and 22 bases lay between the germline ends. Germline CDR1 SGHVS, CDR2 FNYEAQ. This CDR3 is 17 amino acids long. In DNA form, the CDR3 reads TGTGCCAGCAGCGTAGTGGGCCAACCCCGAGGGTACACTGAAGCTTTCTTT. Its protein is CASSVVGQPRGYTEAFF.

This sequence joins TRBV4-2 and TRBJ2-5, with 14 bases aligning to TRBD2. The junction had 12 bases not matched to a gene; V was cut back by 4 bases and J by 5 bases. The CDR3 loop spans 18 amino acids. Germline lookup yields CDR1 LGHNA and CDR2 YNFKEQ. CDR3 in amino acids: CASSLNPGLAGAGETQYF. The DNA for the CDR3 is TGTGCCAGCAGCCTTAACCCGGGACTAGCGGGGGCCGGGGAGACCCAGTACTTC.